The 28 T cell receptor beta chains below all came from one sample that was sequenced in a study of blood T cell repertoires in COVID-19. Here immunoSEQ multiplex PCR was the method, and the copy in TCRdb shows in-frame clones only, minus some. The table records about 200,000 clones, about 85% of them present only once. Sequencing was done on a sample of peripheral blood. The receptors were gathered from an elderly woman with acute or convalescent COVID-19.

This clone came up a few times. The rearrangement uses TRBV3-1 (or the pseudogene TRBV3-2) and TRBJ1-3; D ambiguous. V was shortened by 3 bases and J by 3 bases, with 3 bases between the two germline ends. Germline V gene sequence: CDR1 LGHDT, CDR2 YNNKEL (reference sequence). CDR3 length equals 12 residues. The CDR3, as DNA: TGTGCCAGCAGCCACAATGGAAACACCATATATTTT. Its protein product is CASSHNGNTIYF.

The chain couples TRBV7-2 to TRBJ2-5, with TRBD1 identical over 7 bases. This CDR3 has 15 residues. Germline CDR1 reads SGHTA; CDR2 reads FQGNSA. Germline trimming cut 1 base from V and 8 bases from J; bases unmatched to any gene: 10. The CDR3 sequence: CASSLVAAPGGTQYF. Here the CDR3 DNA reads TGTGCCAGCAGCTTAGTGGCTGCCCCAGGGGGAACCCAGTACTTC.

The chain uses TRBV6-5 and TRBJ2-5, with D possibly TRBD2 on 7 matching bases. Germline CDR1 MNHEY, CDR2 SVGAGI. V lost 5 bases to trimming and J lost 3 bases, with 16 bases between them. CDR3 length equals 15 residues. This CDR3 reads CASSLEGGREETQYF. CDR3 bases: TGTGCCAGCAGTCTGGAGGGGGGGCGAGAAGAGACCCAGTACTTC.

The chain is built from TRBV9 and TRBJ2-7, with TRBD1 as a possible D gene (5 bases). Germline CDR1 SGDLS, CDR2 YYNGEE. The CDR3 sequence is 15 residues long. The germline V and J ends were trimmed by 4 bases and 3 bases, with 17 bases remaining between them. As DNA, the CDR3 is TGTGCCAGCAGCCCATCCACCCCCCAGGGCTACGAGCAGTACTTC. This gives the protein CASSPSTPQGYEQYF.

The CDR3 nucleotides read TGTGCCAGCAGCCAAACCGGGACAGGGGGCGCGGTTGAAGCTTTCTTT. Translation gives CASSQTGTGGAVEAFF. V is TRBV4-2 and J is TRBJ1-1; TRBD1 matches 12 bases. This CDR3 is built from 16 residues. Trimming took 2 bases from V and 7 from J; bases not matched to a gene: 8. CDR1 and CDR2 from the germline V gene are LGHNA and YNFKEQ.

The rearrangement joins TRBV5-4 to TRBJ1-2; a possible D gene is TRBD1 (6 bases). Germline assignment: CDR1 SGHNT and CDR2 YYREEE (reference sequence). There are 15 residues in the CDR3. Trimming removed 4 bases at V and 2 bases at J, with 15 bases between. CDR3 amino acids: CASSPTTDRNYGYTF. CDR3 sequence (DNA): TGTGCCAGCAGCCCCACGACTGACAGGAACTATGGCTACACCTTC.

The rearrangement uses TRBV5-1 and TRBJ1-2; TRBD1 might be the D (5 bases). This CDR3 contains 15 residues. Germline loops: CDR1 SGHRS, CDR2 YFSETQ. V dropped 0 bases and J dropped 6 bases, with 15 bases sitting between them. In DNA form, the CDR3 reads TGCGCCAGCAGCTTGGGTAGGGGTATCATTCATGGCTACACCTTC. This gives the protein CASSLGRGIIHGYTF.

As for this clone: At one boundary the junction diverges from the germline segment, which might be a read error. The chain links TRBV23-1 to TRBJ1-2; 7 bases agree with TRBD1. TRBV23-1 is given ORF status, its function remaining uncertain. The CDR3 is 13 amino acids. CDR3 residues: CASSRRGGPVEGF. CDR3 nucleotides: TGCGCCAGCAGTCGGAGAGGGGGCCCAGTTGAAGGCTTC.

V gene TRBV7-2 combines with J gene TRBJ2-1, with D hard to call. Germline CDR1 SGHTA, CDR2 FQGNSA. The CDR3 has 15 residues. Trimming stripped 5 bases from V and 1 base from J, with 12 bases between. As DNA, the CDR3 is TGTGCCAGCAGCGTAGATGGCGGATCCTACAATGAGCAGTTCTTC. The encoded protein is CASSVDGGSYNEQFF. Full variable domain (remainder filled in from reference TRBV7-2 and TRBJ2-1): GAGVSQSPSNKVTEKGKDVELRCDPISGHTALYWYRQSLGQGLEFLIYFQGNSAPDKSGLPSDRFSAERTGGSVSTLTIQRTQQEDSAVYLCASSVDGGSYNEQFFGPGTRLTVL.

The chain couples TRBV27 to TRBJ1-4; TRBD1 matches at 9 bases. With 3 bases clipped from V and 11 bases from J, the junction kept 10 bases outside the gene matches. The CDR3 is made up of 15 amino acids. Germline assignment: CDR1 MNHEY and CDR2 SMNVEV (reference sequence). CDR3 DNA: TGTGCCAGCAGTTTGATTGGGACAGGGTTCGGTAAACTGTTTTTT. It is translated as CASSLIGTGFGKLFF.

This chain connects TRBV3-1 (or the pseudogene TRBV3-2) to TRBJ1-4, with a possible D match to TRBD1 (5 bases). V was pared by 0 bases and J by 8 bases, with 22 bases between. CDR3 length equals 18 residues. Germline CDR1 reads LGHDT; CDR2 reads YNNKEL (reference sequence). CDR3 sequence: CASSQDLSPGRVQEKLFF. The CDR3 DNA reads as TGTGCCAGCAGCCAAGACCTGTCCCCGGGCAGGGTACAGGAAAAACTGTTTTTT.

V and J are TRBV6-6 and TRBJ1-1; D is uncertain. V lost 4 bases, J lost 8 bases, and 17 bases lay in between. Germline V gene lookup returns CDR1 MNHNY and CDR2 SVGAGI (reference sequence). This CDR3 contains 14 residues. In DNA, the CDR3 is TGTGCCAGCAGTTTGGCAAGGACTAAGGCGGAAGCTTTCTTT. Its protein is CASSLARTKAEAFF.

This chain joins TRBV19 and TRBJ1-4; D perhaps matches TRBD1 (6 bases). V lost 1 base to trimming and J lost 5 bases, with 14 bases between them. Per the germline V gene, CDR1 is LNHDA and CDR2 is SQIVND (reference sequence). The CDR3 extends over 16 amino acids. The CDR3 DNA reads TGTGCCAGTAGTATAGGAACAGGGTGGACGAATGAAAAACTGTTTTTT. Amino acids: CASSIGTGWTNEKLFF.

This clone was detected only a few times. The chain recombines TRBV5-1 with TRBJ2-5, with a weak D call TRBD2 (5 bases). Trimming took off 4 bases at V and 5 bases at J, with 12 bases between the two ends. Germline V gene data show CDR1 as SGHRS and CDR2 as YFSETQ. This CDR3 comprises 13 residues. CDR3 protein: CASSGSPTETQYF. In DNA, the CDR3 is TGCGCCAGCAGCGGGAGTCCTACGGAGACCCAGTACTTC.

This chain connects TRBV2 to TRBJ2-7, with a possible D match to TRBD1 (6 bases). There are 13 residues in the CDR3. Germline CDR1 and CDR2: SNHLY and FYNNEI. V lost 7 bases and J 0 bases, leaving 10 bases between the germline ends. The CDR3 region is CASTSGDSYEQYF. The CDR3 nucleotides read TGTGCCAGCACCTCAGGGGACTCCTACGAGCAGTACTTC.

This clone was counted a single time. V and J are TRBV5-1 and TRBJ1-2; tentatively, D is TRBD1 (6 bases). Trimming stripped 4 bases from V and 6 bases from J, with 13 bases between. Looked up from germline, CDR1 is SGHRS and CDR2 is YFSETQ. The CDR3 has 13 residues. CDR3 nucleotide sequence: TGCGCCAGCAGCATAGGACAGAGAGATGGCTACACCTTC. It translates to CASSIGQRDGYTF.

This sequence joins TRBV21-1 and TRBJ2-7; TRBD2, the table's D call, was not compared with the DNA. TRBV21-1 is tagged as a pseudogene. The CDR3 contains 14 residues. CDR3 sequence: CASWRWQKPDEQYF. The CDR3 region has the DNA TGTGCCAGCTGGCGGTGGCAGAAGCCCGACGAGCAGTACTTC.

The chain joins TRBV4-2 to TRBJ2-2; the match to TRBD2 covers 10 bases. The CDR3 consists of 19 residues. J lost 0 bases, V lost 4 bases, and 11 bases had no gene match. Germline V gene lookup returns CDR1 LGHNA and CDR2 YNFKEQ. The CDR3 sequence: CASSLSWTSGGANTGELFF. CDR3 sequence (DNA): TGTGCCAGCAGCCTTTCCTGGACTAGCGGAGGGGCGAACACCGGGGAGCTGTTTTTT.

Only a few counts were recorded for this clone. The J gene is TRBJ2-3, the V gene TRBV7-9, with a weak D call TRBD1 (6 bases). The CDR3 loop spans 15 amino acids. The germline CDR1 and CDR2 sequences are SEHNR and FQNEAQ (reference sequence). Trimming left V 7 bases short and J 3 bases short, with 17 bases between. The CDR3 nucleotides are TGTGCCAGCACCCCTGGGGGCGGGTGGACAGATACGCAGTATTTT. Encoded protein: CASTPGGGWTDTQYF. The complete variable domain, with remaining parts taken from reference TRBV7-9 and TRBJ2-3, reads DTGVSQNPRHKITKRGQNVTFRCDPISEHNRLYWYRQTLGQGPEFLTYFQNEAQLEKSRLLSDRFSAERPKGSFSTLEIQRTEQGDSAMYLCASTPGGGWTDTQYFGPGTRLTVL.

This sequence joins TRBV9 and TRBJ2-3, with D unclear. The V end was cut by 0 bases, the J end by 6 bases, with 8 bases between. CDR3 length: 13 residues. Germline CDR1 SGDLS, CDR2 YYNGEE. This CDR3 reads CASSVGPADTQYF. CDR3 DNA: TGTGCCAGCAGCGTAGGGCCCGCCGATACGCAGTATTTT.

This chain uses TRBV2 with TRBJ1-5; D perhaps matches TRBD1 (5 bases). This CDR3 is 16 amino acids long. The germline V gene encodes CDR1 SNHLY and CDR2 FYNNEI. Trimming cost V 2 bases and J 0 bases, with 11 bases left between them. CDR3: CASSESYRHSNQPQHF. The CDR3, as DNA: TGTGCCAGCAGTGAATCGTACAGGCATAGCAATCAGCCCCAGCATTTT.

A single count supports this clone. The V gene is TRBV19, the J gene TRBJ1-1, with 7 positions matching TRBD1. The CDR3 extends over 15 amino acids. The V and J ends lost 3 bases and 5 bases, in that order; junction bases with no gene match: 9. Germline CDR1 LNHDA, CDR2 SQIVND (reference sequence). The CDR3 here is CASSISQTGRTEAFF. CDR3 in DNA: TGTGCCAGTAGTATTTCCCAGACAGGGAGGACTGAAGCTTTCTTT.

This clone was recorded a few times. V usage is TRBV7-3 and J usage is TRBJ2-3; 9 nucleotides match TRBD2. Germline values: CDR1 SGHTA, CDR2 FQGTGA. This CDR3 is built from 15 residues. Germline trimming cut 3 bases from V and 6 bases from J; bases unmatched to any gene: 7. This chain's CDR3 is CASSFLAGPTDTQYF. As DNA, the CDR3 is TGTGCCAGCAGCTTTCTAGCGGGACCGACGGATACGCAGTATTTT.

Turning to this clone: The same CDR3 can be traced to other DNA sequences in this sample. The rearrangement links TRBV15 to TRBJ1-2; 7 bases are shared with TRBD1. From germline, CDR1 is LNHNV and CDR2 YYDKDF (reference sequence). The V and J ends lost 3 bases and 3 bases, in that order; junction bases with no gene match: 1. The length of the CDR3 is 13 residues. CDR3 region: CATSSGQDYGYTF. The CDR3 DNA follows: TGTGCCACCAGCAGTGGACAGGACTATGGCTACACCTTC.

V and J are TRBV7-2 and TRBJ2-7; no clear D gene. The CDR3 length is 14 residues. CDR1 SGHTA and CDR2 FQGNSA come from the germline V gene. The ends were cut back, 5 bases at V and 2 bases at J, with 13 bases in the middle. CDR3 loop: CASSRLGPTYEQYF. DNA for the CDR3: TGTGCCAGCAGCCGGTTGGGCCCGACCTACGAGCAGTACTTC.

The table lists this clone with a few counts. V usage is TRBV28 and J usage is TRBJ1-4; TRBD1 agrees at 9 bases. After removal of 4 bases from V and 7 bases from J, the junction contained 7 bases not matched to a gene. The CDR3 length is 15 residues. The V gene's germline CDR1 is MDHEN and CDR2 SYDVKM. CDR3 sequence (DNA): TGTGCCAGCAGTTCCTCTGGACAGGGGATTGAAAAACTGTTTTTT. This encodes CASSSSGQGIEKLFF.

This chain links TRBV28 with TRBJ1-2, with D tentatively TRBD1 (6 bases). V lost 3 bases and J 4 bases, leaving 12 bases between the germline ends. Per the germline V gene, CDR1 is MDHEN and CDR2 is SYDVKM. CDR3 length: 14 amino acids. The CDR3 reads CASSLGTTTYGYTF. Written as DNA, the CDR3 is TGTGCCAGCAGTTTGGGGACAACGACCTATGGCTACACCTTC.

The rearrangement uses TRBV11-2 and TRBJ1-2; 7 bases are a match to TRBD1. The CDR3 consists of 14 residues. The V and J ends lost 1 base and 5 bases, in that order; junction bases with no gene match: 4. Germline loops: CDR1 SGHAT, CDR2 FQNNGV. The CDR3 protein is CASSLAYRGYGYTF. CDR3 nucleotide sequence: TGTGCCAGCAGCTTAGCTTACAGGGGTTATGGCTACACCTTC. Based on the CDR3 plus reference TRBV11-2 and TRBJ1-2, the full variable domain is EAGVAQSPRYKIIEKRQSVAFWCNPISGHATLYWYQQILGQGPKLLIQFQNNGVVDDSQLPKDRFSAERLKGVDSTLKIQPAKLEDSAVYLCASSLAYRGYGYTFGSGTRLTVV.